These T cell receptor beta chains were read from a single sample in a study of vaccination and CD4 T cells after COVID-19. TCRdb fed the PCR reads into MiXCR, producing one record per CDR3 protein. The table includes about 14,000 distinct CDR3 sequences, around 60% detected once. For these receptors, no antigen is known. Sequencing input: CD4+ T cells from blood, cultured in vitro. These receptors were taken from a human donor who had recovered from COVID-19. CDR3s include the opening cysteine and the closing phenylalanine or tryptophan. D genes are given only for firm matches. Rows may omit the clone size; those that give it use once, few, many or a size class.

cdr3_aa: CASTWSATDTQYF; cdr3_nt: TGTGCCAGCACGTGGTCAGCGACAGATACGCAGTATTTT; v_call: TRBV2; j_call: TRBJ2-3; d_call: -; clone_size: -
cdr3_aa: CSAARRVGQETQYF; cdr3_nt: TGCAGTGCAGCGCGCAGGGTAGGGCAAGAGACCCAGTACTTC; v_call: TRBV20-1; j_call: TRBJ2-5; d_call: -; clone_size: -
cdr3_aa: CASRPGLAGVLGTQYF; cdr3_nt: TGTGCCAGCAGACCGGGACTAGCGGGGGTATTAGGTACGCAGTATTTT; v_call: TRBV6-1; j_call: TRBJ2-3; d_call: TRBD2; clone_size: once
cdr3_aa: CASSSLSATNEKLFF; cdr3_nt: TGTGCCAGCAGTTCCCTCTCTGCAACTAATGAAAAACTGTTTTTT; v_call: TRBV6-5; j_call: TRBJ1-4; d_call: -; clone_size: -
cdr3_aa: CSVGRWAAVDQETQYF; cdr3_nt: TGCAGCGTTGGAAGGTGGGCAGCTGTTGACCAAGAGACCCAGTACTTC; v_call: TRBV29-1; j_call: TRBJ2-5; d_call: -; clone_size: once
cdr3_aa: CASSGSTGGGTEAFF; cdr3_nt: TGTGCCAGCAGTGGCTCTACAGGGGGGGGCACTGAAGCTTTCTTT; v_call: TRBV2; j_call: TRBJ1-1; d_call: TRBD1; clone_size: -
cdr3_aa: CASSLNSGNTIYF; cdr3_nt: TGTGCCAGCAGCTTAAACTCTGGAAACACCATATATTTT; v_call: TRBV7-9; j_call: TRBJ1-3; d_call: -; clone_size: -
cdr3_aa: CASSLVLTEAFF; cdr3_nt: TGTGCCAGCAGCTTGGTACTCACTGAAGCTTTCTTT; v_call: TRBV7-2; j_call: TRBJ1-1; d_call: -; clone_size: -
cdr3_aa: CASSYSRQGRKAFF; cdr3_nt: TGTGCCAGCAGTTACTCACGGCAGGGACGAAAAGCTTTCTTT; v_call: TRBV6-5; j_call: TRBJ1-1; d_call: -; clone_size: -
cdr3_aa: CASSPLPRAKNIQYF; cdr3_nt: TGTGCCAGCAGCCCTCTCCCGCGGGCCAAAAACATTCAGTACTTC; v_call: TRBV5-4; j_call: TRBJ2-4; d_call: -; clone_size: -
cdr3_aa: CASRLKQGIGEQYF; cdr3_nt: TGTGCCAGTAGACTAAAACAGGGTATCGGCGAGCAGTACTTC; v_call: TRBV19; j_call: TRBJ2-7; d_call: -; clone_size: once
cdr3_aa: CASSPSSGGWTDTQYF; cdr3_nt: TGTGCCAGCAGCCCCTCTAGCGGGGGGTGGACAGATACGCAGTATTTT; v_call: TRBV6-1; j_call: TRBJ2-3; d_call: TRBD2; clone_size: few
cdr3_aa: CATSRAVGSIETQYF; cdr3_nt: TGTGCCACCAGCAGAGCCGTCGGTTCTATAGAGACCCAGTACTTC; v_call: TRBV15; j_call: TRBJ2-5; d_call: -; clone_size: -
cdr3_aa: CASSIGDRNTEAFF; cdr3_nt: TGTGCCAGTAGTATTGGGGACAGGAACACTGAAGCTTTCTTT; v_call: TRBV19; j_call: TRBJ1-1; d_call: TRBD1; clone_size: -
cdr3_aa: CASSEPLGLVGPDTQYF; cdr3_nt: TGTGCCAGCAGTGAACCATTGGGACTAGTTGGGCCAGATACGCAGTATTTT; v_call: TRBV6-1; j_call: TRBJ2-3; d_call: TRBD2; clone_size: -
cdr3_aa: CASSYSTSVTGELFF; cdr3_nt: TGTGCCAGCAGTTACTCGACTAGCGTGACCGGGGAGCTGTTTTTT; v_call: TRBV6-5; j_call: TRBJ2-2; d_call: TRBD2; clone_size: -
cdr3_aa: CASSLLGAVNQPQHF; cdr3_nt: TGTGCCAGCAGTTTGTTAGGGGCCGTTAATCAGCCCCAGCATTTT; v_call: TRBV27; j_call: TRBJ1-5; d_call: -; clone_size: -
cdr3_aa: CSLPGGQNEKLFF; cdr3_nt: TGCAGCCTTCCAGGGGGACAGAATGAAAAACTGTTTTTT; v_call: TRBV20-1; j_call: TRBJ1-4; d_call: TRBD1; clone_size: -
cdr3_aa: CATRPTGPNTEAFF; cdr3_nt: TGTGCCACCCGTCCAACAGGGCCGAACACTGAAGCTTTCTTT; v_call: TRBV24-1; j_call: TRBJ1-1; d_call: -; clone_size: few
cdr3_aa: CASSQDQKGSSQETQYF; cdr3_nt: TGCGCCAGCAGCCAAGATCAAAAGGGGTCGAGCCAAGAGACCCAGTACTTC; v_call: TRBV4-1; j_call: TRBJ2-5; d_call: -; clone_size: -
cdr3_aa: CSARTSGRNEQYF; cdr3_nt: TGCAGTGCCCGGACTAGCGGGAGGAACGAGCAGTACTTC; v_call: TRBV20-1; j_call: TRBJ2-7; d_call: TRBD2; clone_size: -
cdr3_aa: CASSQSRFQGAQGYTF; cdr3_nt: TGCGCCAGCAGCCAATCCCGGTTCCAGGGGGCGCAAGGCTACACCTTC; v_call: TRBV4-1; j_call: TRBJ1-2; d_call: TRBD1; clone_size: -
cdr3_aa: CASSLWPGAHSTDTQYF; cdr3_nt: TGTGCCAGCAGTTTATGGCCAGGGGCTCACTCCACAGATACGCAGTATTTT; v_call: TRBV28; j_call: TRBJ2-3; d_call: -; clone_size: -
cdr3_aa: CASSLDVAGGLTDTQYF; cdr3_nt: TGTGCCAGCAGCTTAGATGTGGCGGGGGGACTCACAGATACGCAGTATTTT; v_call: TRBV7-9; j_call: TRBJ2-3; d_call: TRBD2; clone_size: -
cdr3_aa: CASSKMTGGASGNTIYF; cdr3_nt: TGTGCCAGCAGTAAAATGACAGGGGGCGCGTCCGGAAACACCATATATTTT; v_call: TRBV6-1; j_call: TRBJ1-3; d_call: TRBD1; clone_size: -
cdr3_aa: CSGNTGGGEQYF; cdr3_nt: TGCAGTGGTAATACAGGGGGCGGCGAGCAGTACTTC; v_call: TRBV20-1; j_call: TRBJ2-7; d_call: TRBD1; clone_size: medium-sized
cdr3_aa: CASSRTGNTEAFF; cdr3_nt: TGTGCCAGCAGCCGGACAGGGAACACTGAAGCTTTCTTT; v_call: TRBV6-4; j_call: TRBJ1-1; d_call: TRBD1; clone_size: -
cdr3_aa: CASSLGARVASPLHF; cdr3_nt: TGTGCCAGCAGCTTAGGGGCCAGGGTGGCTTCACCCCTCCACTTT; v_call: TRBV11-2; j_call: TRBJ1-6; d_call: -; clone_size: -
cdr3_aa: CASSDHGLAGLSTDTQYF; cdr3_nt: TGTGCCAGCAGTGACCACGGACTAGCGGGCTTAAGCACAGATACGCAGTATTTT; v_call: TRBV25-1; j_call: TRBJ2-3; d_call: TRBD2; clone_size: -
cdr3_aa: CSAAGLDMETQYF; cdr3_nt: TGCAGTGCTGCCGGACTCGACATGGAGACCCAGTACTTC; v_call: TRBV20-1; j_call: TRBJ2-5; d_call: -; clone_size: once
cdr3_aa: CASRLTGPRSYTF; cdr3_nt: TGTGCCAGCAGGCTGACAGGACCCCGGAGCTACACCTTC; v_call: TRBV2; j_call: TRBJ1-2; d_call: -; clone_size: -
cdr3_aa: CASSLRGLSMNTEAFF; cdr3_nt: TGTGCCAGCAGTCTCAGGGGGCTAAGCATGAACACTGAAGCTTTCTTT; v_call: TRBV27; j_call: TRBJ1-1; d_call: TRBD1; clone_size: -
cdr3_aa: CASSLLGAGPFQETQYF; cdr3_nt: TGTGCCAGCAGCTTACTCGGTGCGGGACCGTTTCAAGAGACCCAGTACTTC; v_call: TRBV7-8; j_call: TRBJ2-5; d_call: -; clone_size: few